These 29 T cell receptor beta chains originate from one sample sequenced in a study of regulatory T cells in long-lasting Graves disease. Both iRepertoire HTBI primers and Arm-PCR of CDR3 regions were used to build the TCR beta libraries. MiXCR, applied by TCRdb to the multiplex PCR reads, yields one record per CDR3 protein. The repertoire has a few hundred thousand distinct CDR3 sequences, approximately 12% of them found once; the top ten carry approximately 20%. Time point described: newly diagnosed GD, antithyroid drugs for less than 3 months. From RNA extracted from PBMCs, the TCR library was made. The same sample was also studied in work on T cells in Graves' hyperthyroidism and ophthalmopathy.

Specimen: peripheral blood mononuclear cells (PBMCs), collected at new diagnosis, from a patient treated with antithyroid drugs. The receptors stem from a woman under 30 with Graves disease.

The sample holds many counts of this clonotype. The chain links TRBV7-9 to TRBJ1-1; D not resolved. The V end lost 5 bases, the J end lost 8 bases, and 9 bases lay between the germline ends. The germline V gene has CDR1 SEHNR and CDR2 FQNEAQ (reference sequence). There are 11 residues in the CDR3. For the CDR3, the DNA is TGTGCCAGCAGCCCTCAGAACGAAGCTTTCTTT. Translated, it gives CASSPQNEAFF.

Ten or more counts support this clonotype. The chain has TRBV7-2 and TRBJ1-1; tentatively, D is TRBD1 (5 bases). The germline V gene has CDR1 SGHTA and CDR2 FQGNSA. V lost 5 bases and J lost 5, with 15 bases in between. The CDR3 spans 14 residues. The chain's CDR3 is CASSTFRGETEAFF. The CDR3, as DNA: TGTGCCAGCAGCACTTTTCGGGGGGAGACTGAAGCTTTCTTT.

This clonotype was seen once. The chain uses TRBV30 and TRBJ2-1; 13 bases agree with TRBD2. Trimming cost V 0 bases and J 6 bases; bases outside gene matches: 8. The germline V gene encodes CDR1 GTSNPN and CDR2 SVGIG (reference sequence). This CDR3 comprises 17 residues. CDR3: CAWSVPWTSGRFNEQFF. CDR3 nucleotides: TGTGCCTGGAGTGTTCCATGGACTAGCGGGAGATTCAATGAGCAGTTCTTC.

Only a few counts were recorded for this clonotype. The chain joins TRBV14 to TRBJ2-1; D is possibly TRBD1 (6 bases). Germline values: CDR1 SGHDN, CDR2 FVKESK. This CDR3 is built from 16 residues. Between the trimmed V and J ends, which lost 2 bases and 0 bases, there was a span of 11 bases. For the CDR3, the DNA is TGTGCCAGCAGCCAATTGAGGGGGAGCTCCTACAATGAGCAGTTCTTC. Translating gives CASSQLRGSSYNEQFF.

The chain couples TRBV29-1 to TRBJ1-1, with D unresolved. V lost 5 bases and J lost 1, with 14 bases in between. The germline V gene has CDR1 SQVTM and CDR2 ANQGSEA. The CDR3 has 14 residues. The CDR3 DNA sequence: TGCAGCGTTCTCCGTCGGATTGCGAACACTGAAGCTTTCTTT. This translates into CSVLRRIANTEAFF.

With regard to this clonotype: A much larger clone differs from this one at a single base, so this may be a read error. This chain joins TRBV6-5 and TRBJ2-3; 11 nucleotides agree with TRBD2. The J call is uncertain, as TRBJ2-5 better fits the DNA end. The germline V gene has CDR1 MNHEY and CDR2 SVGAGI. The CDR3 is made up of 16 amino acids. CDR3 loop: CASSYSGGAFGKTQYF. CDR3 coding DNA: TGTGCCAGCAGTTATAGCGGGGGGGCCTTTGGAAAGACCCAGTACTTC.

The CDR3: CSARDWTSGSNEQFF. The DNA for the CDR3 is TGCAGTGCTAGAGATTGGACTAGCGGGAGCAATGAGCAGTTCTTC. The chain is built from TRBV20-1 and TRBJ2-1, with 13 bases matching TRBD2. This CDR3 is 15 amino acids long. Germline assignment: CDR1 DFQATT and CDR2 SNEGSKA (reference sequence). Trimming at V came to 0 bases and at J to 6 bases, leaving 2 bases not matched to a gene.

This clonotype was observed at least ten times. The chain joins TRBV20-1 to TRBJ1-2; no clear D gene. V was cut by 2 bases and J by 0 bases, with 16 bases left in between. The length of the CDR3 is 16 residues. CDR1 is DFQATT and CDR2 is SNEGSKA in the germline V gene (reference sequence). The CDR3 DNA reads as TGCAGTGCTAGATTAGAACACCATGTAGCTAACTATGGCTACACCTTC. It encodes CSARLEHHVANYGYTF.

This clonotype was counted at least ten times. DNA of the CDR3: TGTGCCAGCAGCCGGGACAGGGCTTTTGAGCCCCAGCATTTT. Its translation is CASSRDRAFEPQHF. The chain is built from TRBV7-9 and TRBJ1-5; 9 bases are a match to TRBD1. Germline assignment: CDR1 SEHNR and CDR2 FQNEAQ (reference sequence). Trimming took 5 bases from V and 8 from J; bases not matched to a gene: 7. The CDR3 runs to 14 residues.

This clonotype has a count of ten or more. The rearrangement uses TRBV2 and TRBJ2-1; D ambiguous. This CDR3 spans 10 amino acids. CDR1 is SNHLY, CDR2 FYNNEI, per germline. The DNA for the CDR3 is TGTGCTTGCGGTCGGAATGAGCAGTTCTTC. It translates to CACGRNEQFF.

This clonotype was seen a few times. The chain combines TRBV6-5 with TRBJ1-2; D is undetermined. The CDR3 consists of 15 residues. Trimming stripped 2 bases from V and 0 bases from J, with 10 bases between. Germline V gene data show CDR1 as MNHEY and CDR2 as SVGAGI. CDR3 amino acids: CASSYGQRANYGYTF. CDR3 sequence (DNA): TGTGCCAGCAGTTACGGGCAGAGAGCTAACTATGGCTACACCTTC.

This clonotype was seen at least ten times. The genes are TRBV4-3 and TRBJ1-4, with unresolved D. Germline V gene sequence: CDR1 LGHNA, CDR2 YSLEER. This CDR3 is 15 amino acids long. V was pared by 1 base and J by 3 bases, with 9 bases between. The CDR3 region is CASSQGRFANEKLFF. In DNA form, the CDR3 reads TGCGCCAGCAGCCAAGGACGGTTCGCTAATGAAAAACTGTTTTTT.

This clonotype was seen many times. The CDR3 spells CASSLEGTSNTDTQYF. The CDR3 DNA reads TGTGCCAGCAGCTTAGAAGGGACTAGCAACACAGATACGCAGTATTTT. The genes are TRBV7-7 and TRBJ2-3; 9 nucleotides agree with TRBD2. From germline, CDR1 is SSHAT and CDR2 FNYEAQ (reference sequence). The CDR3 runs 16 residues. The V segment lost 1 base and the J segment 2 bases; nucleotides outside the gene matches: 4.

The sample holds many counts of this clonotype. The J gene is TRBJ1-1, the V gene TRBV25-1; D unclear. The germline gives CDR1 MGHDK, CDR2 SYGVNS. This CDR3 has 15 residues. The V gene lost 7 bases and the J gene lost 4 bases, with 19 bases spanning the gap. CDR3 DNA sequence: TGTGCCAGCAACTCTTTGGCCGCAGGAGGCACTGAAGCTTTCTTT. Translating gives CASNSLAAGGTEAFF. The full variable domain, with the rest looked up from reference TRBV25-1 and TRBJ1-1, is EADIYQTPRYLVIGTGKKITLECSQTMGHDKMYWYQQDPGMELHLIHYSYGVNSTEKGDLSSESTVSRIRTEHFPLTLESARPSHTSQYLCASNSLAAGGTEAFFGQGTRLTVV.

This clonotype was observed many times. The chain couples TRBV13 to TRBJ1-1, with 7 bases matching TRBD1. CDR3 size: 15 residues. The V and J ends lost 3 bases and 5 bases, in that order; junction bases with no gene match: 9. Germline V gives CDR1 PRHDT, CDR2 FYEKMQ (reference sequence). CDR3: CASSLTQGWATEAFF. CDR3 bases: TGTGCCAGCAGCTTGACACAGGGGTGGGCAACTGAAGCTTTCTTT. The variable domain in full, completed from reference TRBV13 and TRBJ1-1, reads AAGVIQSPRHLIKEKRETATLKCYPIPRHDTVYWYQQGPGQDPQFLISFYEKMQSDKGSIPDRFSAQQFSDYHSELNMSSLELGDSALYFCASSLTQGWATEAFFGQGTRLTVV.

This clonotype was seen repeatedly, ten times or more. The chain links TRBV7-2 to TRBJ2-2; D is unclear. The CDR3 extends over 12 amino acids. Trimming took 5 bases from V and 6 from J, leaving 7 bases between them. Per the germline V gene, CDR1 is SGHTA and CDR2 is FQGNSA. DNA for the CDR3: TGTGCCAGCAGCCGTAGGCCCGGGGAGCTGTTTTTT. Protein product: CASSRRPGELFF.

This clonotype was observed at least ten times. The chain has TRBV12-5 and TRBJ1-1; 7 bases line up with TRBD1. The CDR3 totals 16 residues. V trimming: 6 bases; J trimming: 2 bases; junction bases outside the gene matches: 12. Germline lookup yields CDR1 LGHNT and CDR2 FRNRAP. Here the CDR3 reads CASGLRGQTTNTEAFF. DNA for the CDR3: TGTGCTAGTGGCCTCAGGGGACAGACAACTAACACTGAAGCTTTCTTT.

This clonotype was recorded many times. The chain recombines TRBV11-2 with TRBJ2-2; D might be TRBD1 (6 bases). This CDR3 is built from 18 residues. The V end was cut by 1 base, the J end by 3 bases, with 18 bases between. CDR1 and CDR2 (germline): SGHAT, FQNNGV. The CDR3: CASSLVRDRSGYTGELFF. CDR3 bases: TGTGCCAGCAGCTTAGTCCGCGACAGGTCGGGTTACACCGGGGAGCTGTTTTTT.

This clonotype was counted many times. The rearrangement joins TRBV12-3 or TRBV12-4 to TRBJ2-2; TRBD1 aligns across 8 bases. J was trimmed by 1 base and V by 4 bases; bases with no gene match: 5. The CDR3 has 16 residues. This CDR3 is CASSYGRGLNTGELFF. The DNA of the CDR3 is TGTGCCAGCAGTTACGGCAGGGGGCTGAACACCGGGGAGCTGTTTTTT.

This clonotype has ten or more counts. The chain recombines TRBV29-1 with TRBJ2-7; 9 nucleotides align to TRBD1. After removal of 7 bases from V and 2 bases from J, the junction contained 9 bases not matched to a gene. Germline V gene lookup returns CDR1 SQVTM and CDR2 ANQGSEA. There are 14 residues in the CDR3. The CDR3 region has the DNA TGCAGCGCGCGGGACAGGGTAAGGCCCTACGAGCAGTACTTC. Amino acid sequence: CSARDRVRPYEQYF.

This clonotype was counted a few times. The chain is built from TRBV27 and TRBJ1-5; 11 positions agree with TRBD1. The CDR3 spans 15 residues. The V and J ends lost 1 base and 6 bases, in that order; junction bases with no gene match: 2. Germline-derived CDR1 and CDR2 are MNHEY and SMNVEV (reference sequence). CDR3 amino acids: CASSLWGTGGQPQHF. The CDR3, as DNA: TGTGCCAGCAGTTTATGGGGGACAGGGGGTCAGCCCCAGCATTTT.

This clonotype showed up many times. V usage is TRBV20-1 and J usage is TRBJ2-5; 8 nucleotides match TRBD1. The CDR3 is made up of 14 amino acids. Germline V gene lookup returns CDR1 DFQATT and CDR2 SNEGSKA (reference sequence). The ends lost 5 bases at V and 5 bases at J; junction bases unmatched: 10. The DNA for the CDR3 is TGCAGTGCTCTTTCCTGGACAGGGAGGGAGACCCAGTACTTC. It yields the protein CSALSWTGRETQYF.

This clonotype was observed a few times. This CDR3 reads CASSLQGAAGNQPQHF. The CDR3 DNA is TGTGCCAGCAGTTTACAGGGGGCGGCGGGCAATCAGCCCCAGCATTTT. The genes are TRBV6-5 and TRBJ1-5, with 9 positions matching TRBD1. Germline CDR1 reads MNHEY; CDR2 reads SVGAGI. The CDR3 loop spans 16 amino acids. Germline trimming cut 4 bases from V and 2 bases from J; bases unmatched to any gene: 6.

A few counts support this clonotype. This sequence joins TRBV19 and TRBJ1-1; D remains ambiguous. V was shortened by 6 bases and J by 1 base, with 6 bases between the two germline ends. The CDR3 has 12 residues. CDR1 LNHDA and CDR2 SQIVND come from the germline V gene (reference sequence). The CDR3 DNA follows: TGTGCCAGTAGATATGGGAACACTGAAGCTTTCTTT. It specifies CASRYGNTEAFF.

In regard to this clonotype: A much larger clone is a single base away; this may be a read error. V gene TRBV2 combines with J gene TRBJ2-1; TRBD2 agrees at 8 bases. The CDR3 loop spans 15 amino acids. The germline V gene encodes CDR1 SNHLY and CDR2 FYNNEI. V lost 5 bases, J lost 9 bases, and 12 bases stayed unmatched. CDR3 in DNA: TGTGCCAGCAGTCCTCCGACTAGCGCCGCGGTTGAGCAGTTCTTC. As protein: CASSPPTSAAVEQFF. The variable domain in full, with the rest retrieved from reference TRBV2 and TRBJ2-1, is EPEVTQTPSHQVTQMGQEVILRCVPISNHLYFYWYRQILGQKVEFLVSFYNNEISEKSEIFDDQFSVERPDGSNFTLKIRSTKLEDSAMYFCASSPPTSAAVEQFFGPGTRLTVL.

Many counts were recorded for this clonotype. The DNA for the CDR3 is TGTGCCAGCAGCCCCCGATCAGGAATCTATGGCTACACCTTC. Translating it yields CASSPRSGIYGYTF. The chain links TRBV11-1 to TRBJ1-2; D not certain. The V end was cut by 5 bases, the J end by 4 bases, with 14 bases between. The CDR3 extends over 14 amino acids. The germline CDR1 and CDR2 sequences are SGHAT and FQDESV (reference sequence).

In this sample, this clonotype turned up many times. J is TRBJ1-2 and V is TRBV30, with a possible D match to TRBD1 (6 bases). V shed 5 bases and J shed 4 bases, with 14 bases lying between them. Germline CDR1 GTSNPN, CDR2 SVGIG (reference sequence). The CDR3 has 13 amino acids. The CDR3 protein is CAWRFPGVYGYTF. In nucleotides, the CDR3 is TGTGCCTGGCGTTTTCCAGGGGTCTATGGCTACACCTTC.

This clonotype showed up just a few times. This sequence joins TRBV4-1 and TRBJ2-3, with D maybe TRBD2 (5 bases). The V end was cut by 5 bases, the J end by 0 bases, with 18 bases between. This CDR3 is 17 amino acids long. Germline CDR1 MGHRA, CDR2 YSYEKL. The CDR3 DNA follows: TGCGCCAGCAGCGGACCCAAGCGGAGTGGCAGCACAGATACGCAGTATTTT. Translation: CASSGPKRSGSTDTQYF.

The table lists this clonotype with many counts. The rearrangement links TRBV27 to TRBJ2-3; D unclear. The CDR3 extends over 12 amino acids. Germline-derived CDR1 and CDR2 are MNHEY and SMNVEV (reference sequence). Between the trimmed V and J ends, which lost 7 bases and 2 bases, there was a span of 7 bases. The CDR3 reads CASTDITDTQYF. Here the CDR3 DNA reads TGTGCCAGCACCGATATCACAGATACGCAGTATTTT.